The text below deals with one T cell receptor (beta chain). As yet, its antigen is unknown. The sample is drawn from a study of OX40 agonist ivuxolimab in advanced cancers. Study-level results: Clones of CD4+ and CD8+ blood T cells grew by week 6 at doses of 0.1 to 3.0 mg/kg.

The CDR3 extends over 14 amino acids. V was trimmed by 0 bases and J by 2 bases, leaving 7 bases between them. CDR1 is SGHNT and CDR2 is YENEEA in the germline V gene. The method was immunoSEQ multiplex PCR; TCRdb's version includes in-frame clones alone and lacks a portion of them. The profile shows just under 95,000 clones, around 87% of them singletons. The chain has TRBV11-3 and TRBJ1-1, with TRBD1 as a possible D gene (5 bases). Sequenced here: CD4+ or CD8+ T cells sorted from blood, sampled in a trial of the OX40 agonist ivuxolimab. This TCR came from an adult with an advanced solid tumor such as melanoma, head and neck, liver or kidney cancer. The CDR3 nucleotides are TGTGCCAGCAGCTTAGATACAGGAAACACTGAAGCTTTCTTT. It encodes CASSLDTGNTEAFF.